This entry features one TCR beta chain sequence. Its target is not known. V gave up 5 bases and J gave up 5 bases; unmatched junction bases: 8. The length of the CDR3 is 15 residues. Germline V CDR1 and CDR2: MGHRA, YSYEKL. This sample is part of a study of PD-1 blockade in mismatch repair-deficient tumors. Across the whole study: Enrolled about 2012-2016, patients had progressing, pretreated mismatch repair-deficient cancers of 12 types. Broader study findings: Tumor-resident clones, often undetectable pretreatment in blood, expanded then contracted after pembrolizumab.

TCRdb's copy holds only in-frame clones and misses some; the assay was immunoSEQ multiplex PCR. The sample records some 130,000 clones, about 90% being singletons. PCR or immunohistochemistry showed mismatch repair deficiency in every enrolled patient. TCR sequencing covered three patients who responded to pembrolizumab. The rearrangement uses TRBV4-1 and TRBJ2-2; 7 bases agree with TRBD1. Material: peripheral blood, obtained 70 to 72 weeks after starting pembrolizumab. The TCR sequence derives from an adult with mismatch repair-deficient cancer. The CDR3, as DNA: TGCGCCAGCAGCTCCGGAGGACAGGTGACCGGGGAGCTGTTTTTT. Translated, it gives CASSSGGQVTGELFF.